This TCR beta chain came from a study of beta chain features in type 1 diabetes. Study as a whole: All samples together contributed approximately 100 million sorted cells for examination.

Since all of the isolated RNA was reverse transcribed, expressed TCRB transcripts were what got sequenced. The table came from immunoSEQ multiplex PCR; TCRdb's copy has only in-frame clones and leaves some out. The sample holds some 500,000 clones, 10% to 12% seen once. Germline-derived CDR1 and CDR2 are MNHEY and SMNVEV (reference sequence). This CDR3 has 15 amino acids. V lost 4 bases and J lost 2, with 14 bases in between. The sequence derives from a woman between 18 and 29 years old in good health. Sequencing input: naive CD4+ T cells from blood. The J gene is TRBJ1-1, the V gene TRBV27, with D tentatively TRBD1 (6 bases). The DNA for the CDR3 is TGTGCCAGCAGTTCGGCAGGGGCGATTAACACTGAAGCTTTCTTT. It encodes CASSSAGAINTEAFF.